The rows below give T cell receptor beta chains drawn from one sample of a study of blood T cell repertoires in COVID-19. Using immunoSEQ multiplex PCR, the repertoire was profiled, and TCRdb retains in-frame clones only, with some absent. The sample includes tens of thousands of clones, roughly 90% of them seen just once. Sequencing used peripheral blood. Receptors were obtained from a man aged 45-65 years with acute or convalescent COVID-19. CDR3s include the opening cysteine and the closing phenylalanine or tryptophan. The D gene is left open where the match is weak. Some rows have no size entry. The others give once, few or many, or a class for an expanded clone.

v_gene,j_gene,abundance,d_gene,CDR3nt,CDR3aa
TRBV7-2,TRBJ2-1,-,TRBD1,TGTGCCAGCAGCTCGGACAGGGTTGGTGAGCAGTTCTTC,CASSSDRVGEQFF
TRBV5-1,TRBJ2-1,-,-,TGCGCCAGCAGCTTGGATCTCCCCCGGGGCAATGAGCAGTTCTTC,CASSLDLPRGNEQFF
TRBV5-1,TRBJ2-7,-,TRBD2,TGCGCCAGCAGCTGGACCGGGACTAGCGGGACCTACGAGCAGTACTTC,CASSWTGTSGTYEQYF
TRBV12-3/TRBV12-4,TRBJ1-5,-,-,TGTGCCAGCAGTGAACAACAGGGAAAGCCCCAGCATTTT,CASSEQQGKPQHF
TRBV6-5,TRBJ1-3,once,-,TGTGCCAGCACCGGAGAGGGTTCTGGAAACACCATATATTTT,CASTGEGSGNTIYF
TRBV5-5,TRBJ1-6,-,TRBD1,TGTGCCAGCAGCTCCGGGACAGCCAATTCACCCCTCCACTTT,CASSSGTANSPLHF
TRBV28,TRBJ1-2,-,TRBD1,TGTGCCAGCAGCCTGCCGCCGGGACAGGGGGCTCAGGGCTACACCTTC,CASSLPPGQGAQGYTF
TRBV15,TRBJ1-4,-,TRBD1,TGTGCCACCAGCAGAGATGGACAGGCTCGTGAAAAACTGTTTTTT,CATSRDGQAREKLFF
TRBV7-3,TRBJ1-1,-,-,TGTGCCAGCAGCCTCGAACAGTACACTGAAGCTTTCTTT,CASSLEQYTEAFF
TRBV5-4,TRBJ2-6,-,TRBD2,TGTGCCAGCAGCTTTTGGGGGGGCTCTGGGGCCAACGTCCTGACTTTC,CASSFWGGSGANVLTF
TRBV7-9,TRBJ1-1,-,TRBD1,TGTGCCAGCAGCTTAGGGACAGGGAGGACTGAAGCTTTCTTT,CASSLGTGRTEAFF
TRBV6-5,TRBJ2-3,-,TRBD2,TGTGCCAGCAGAGCTCCGGGACTAGCGTCAGATACGCAGTATTTT,CASRAPGLASDTQYF
TRBV19,TRBJ1-4,once,-,TGTGCCAGTAGCATACGGGAAAAACTGTTTTTT,CASSIREKLFF
TRBV7-3,TRBJ1-3,once,-,TGTGCCAGCAGCCCTACGGGGGGAAACACCATATATTTT,CASSPTGGNTIYF
TRBV27,TRBJ2-7,-,TRBD2,TGTGCCAGCCGGACCCAACGGGAGGGCCTCTACGAGCAGTACTTC,CASRTQREGLYEQYF
TRBV21-1,TRBJ1-1,few,-,TGTGCCAGCAGCAAAGAAGTTCCGGGGTTTGGGATGAACACTGAAGCTTTCTTT,CASSKEVPGFGMNTEAFF
TRBV18,TRBJ1-4,-,TRBD1,TGTGCCAGCTCACCAAACAGGGGTCCCAATGAAAAACTGTTTTTT,CASSPNRGPNEKLFF
TRBV7-2,TRBJ2-1,-,TRBD2,TGTGCCAGCAGCCCCATGGGCGGGAGCACCTACAATGAGCAGTTCTTC,CASSPMGGSTYNEQFF
TRBV6-5,TRBJ1-2,-,-,TGTGCCAGCAGTTATTCGGACTCGAATGGCTACACCTTC,CASSYSDSNGYTF
TRBV5-1,TRBJ2-5,-,TRBD2,TGCGCCAGCAGCTTGGTGGGAGGGAAGATGGAGACCCAGTACTTC,CASSLVGGKMETQYF
TRBV5-1,TRBJ2-7,-,-,TGCGCCAGCAGCGTGACCTCAGGAACCCTCTACGAGCAGTACTTC,CASSVTSGTLYEQYF
TRBV6-2/TRBV6-3,TRBJ1-2,-,-,TGTGCCAGCAGCTGGACAGTTTATGGCTACACCTTC,CASSWTVYGYTF
TRBV5-1,TRBJ1-1,-,-,TGCGCCAGCAGCTCGCTCTACGAGAACACTGAAGCTTTCTTT,CASSSLYENTEAFF
TRBV16,TRBJ2-7,-,-,TGTGCCAGCAGCTCCTCTACCGAGCAGTACTTC,CASSSSTEQYF
TRBV2,TRBJ1-1,-,-,TGTGCCAGCAGTGAAGAAAGCTCTTTAGCGAGTGCAGGGAGGCCTTTCTTT,CASSEESSLASAGRPFF
TRBV28,TRBJ2-7,once,-,TGTGCCAGCAGTTTACAGGGGATCCACGAGCAGTACTTC,CASSLQGIHEQYF
TRBV3-1/TRBV3-2,TRBJ2-4,-,TRBD2,TGTGCCAGCAGCCAAGGATCGGGAGGGTTTGCCAAAAACATTCAGTACTTC,CASSQGSGGFAKNIQYF
TRBV7-2,TRBJ2-1,-,-,TGTGCCAGCACGCCAGCCGGGAGCCACAATGAGCAGTTCTTC,CASTPAGSHNEQFF
TRBV2,TRBJ2-2,-,-,TGTGCCAGCAGTGAAGCGAGATTACCTACCGGGGAGCTGTTTTTT,CASSEARLPTGELFF
TRBV12-3/TRBV12-4,TRBJ1-1,once,-,TGTGCCAGCAGTAAAACAGGGCGCACTGAAGCTTTCTTT,CASSKTGRTEAFF
TRBV18,TRBJ1-5,-,-,TGTGCCAGCTCACCACGGGGGGGCCTCTATAGCAATCAGCCCCAGCATTTT,CASSPRGGLYSNQPQHF
TRBV18,TRBJ1-5,-,-,TGTGCCAGCTCACCACGGGGCATCCTTAGCAATCAGCCCCAGCATTTT,CASSPRGILSNQPQHF
TRBV11-3,TRBJ2-7,-,-,TGTGCCAGCAGCTTAGATTCCGGGGAGGCCTACGAGCAGTACTTC,CASSLDSGEAYEQYF
TRBV5-1,TRBJ2-5,once,TRBD2,TGCGCCAGCAGCTTGGCGGTTACTAGCGGGCGGGAAAAGACCCAGTACTTC,CASSLAVTSGREKTQYF
TRBV6-5,TRBJ2-1,-,-,TGTGCCAGCTCTCCGGGGCGTCAGGGAGGAGAGCAGTTCTTC,CASSPGRQGGEQFF
TRBV25-1,TRBJ1-2,few,TRBD1,TGTGCCAGCAGTGAATATGATGGGGCAGGGGGCGACGGCTACACCTTC,CASSEYDGAGGDGYTF
TRBV30,TRBJ1-1,-,-,TGTGCCTGGAGTGTAAACAGCCGAACAGGTGAAGCTTTCTTT,CAWSVNSRTGEAFF
TRBV3-1/TRBV3-2,TRBJ1-2,-,-,TGTGCCAGCAGCCAAGACAGGGGAACGCGCGGCTACACCTTC,CASSQDRGTRGYTF
TRBV5-1,TRBJ2-2,-,-,TGCGCCAGCAACACAGACGCCGGGGAGCTGTTTTTT,CASNTDAGELFF
TRBV5-5,TRBJ1-5,-,-,TGTGCCAGCAGACCGACAGGCGACTTCAATCAGCCCCAGCATTTT,CASRPTGDFNQPQHF
TRBV7-2,TRBJ2-1,-,TRBD2,TGTGCCAGCAGCCCGACTAGCGGGGCCGACGAGCAGTTCTTC,CASSPTSGADEQFF
TRBV6-1,TRBJ2-7,once,-,TGTGCCAGCAGTGAAGACAGAGACTACGAGCAGTACTTC,CASSEDRDYEQYF
TRBV19,TRBJ2-4,-,-,TGTGCCAGTCTGGACTACCCGGGAAACATTCAGTACTTC,CASLDYPGNIQYF
TRBV11-1,TRBJ2-3,-,TRBD2,TGTGCCAGCAGCTTCGGGGGGGTTCCCTCCACAGATACGCAGTATTTT,CASSFGGVPSTDTQYF
TRBV18,TRBJ2-5,-,-,TGTGCCAGCTCACCTAGACAAGGCCAAGAGACCCAGTACTTC,CASSPRQGQETQYF
TRBV7-6,TRBJ2-2,-,TRBD2,TGTGCCAGCAGCCATAGCGGGGCGGCAGGGGAGCTGTTTTTT,CASSHSGAAGELFF
TRBV6-5,TRBJ2-5,-,-,TGTGCCAGCAGTTCCGTCCTCCAAGAGACCCAGTACTTC,CASSSVLQETQYF
TRBV7-9,TRBJ1-4,-,-,TGTGCCAGCAGAAAGGACAGTTCTAATGAAAAACTGTTTTTT,CASRKDSSNEKLFF
TRBV5-4,TRBJ2-5,-,-,TGTGCCAGCAGCTTCGGACGGGAACAAGAGACCCAGTACTTC,CASSFGREQETQYF
TRBV11-2,TRBJ2-1,few,-,TGTGCCAGCAGCCAAGGTGGGCGACGCCCCCAAGAGCAGTTCTTC,CASSQGGRRPQEQFF
TRBV2,TRBJ2-5,-,TRBD1,TGTGCCAGCGTCCGGGACAGGGATCCTTTAGAGACCCAGTACTTC,CASVRDRDPLETQYF
TRBV10-2,TRBJ1-2,-,TRBD1,TGCGCCAGCAGTGACCCGGGACAGGGACTTAACTATGGCTACACCTTC,CASSDPGQGLNYGYTF
TRBV4-3,TRBJ1-2,once,TRBD1,TGCGCCAGCAGCCAAGGATCGGACAGGGTCTATGGCTACACCTTC,CASSQGSDRVYGYTF
TRBV5-1,TRBJ2-3,-,TRBD1,TGCGCCAGCAGCGCAAGGGGACAGGGGGCTACAGATACGCAGTATTTT,CASSARGQGATDTQYF